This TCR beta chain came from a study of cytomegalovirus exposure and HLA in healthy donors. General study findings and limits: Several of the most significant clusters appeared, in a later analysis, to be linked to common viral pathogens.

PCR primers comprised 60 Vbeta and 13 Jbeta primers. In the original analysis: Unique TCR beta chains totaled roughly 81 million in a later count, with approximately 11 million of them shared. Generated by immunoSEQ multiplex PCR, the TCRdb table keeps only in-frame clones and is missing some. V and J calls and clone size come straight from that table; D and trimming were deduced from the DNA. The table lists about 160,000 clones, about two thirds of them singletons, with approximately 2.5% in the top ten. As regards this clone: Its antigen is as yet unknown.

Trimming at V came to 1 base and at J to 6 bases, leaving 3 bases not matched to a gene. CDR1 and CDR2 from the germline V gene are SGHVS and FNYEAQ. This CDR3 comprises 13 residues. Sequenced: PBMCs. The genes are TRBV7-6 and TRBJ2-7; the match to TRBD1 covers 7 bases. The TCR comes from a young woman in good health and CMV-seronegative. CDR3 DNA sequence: TGTGCCAGCAGCTTAGGGGACAGCCCCGAGCAGTACTTC. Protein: CASSLGDSPEQYF. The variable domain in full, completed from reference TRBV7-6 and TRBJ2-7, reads GAGVSQSPRYKVTKRGQDVALRCDPISGHVSLYWYRQALGQGPEFLTYFNYEAQQDKSGLPNDRFSAERPEGSISTLTIQRTEQRDSAMYRCASSLGDSPEQYFGPGTRLTVT.